This T cell receptor beta chain was identified during a study of human T cells and chemical hapten exposure. Study overall: Patients additionally received therapeutic doses of diphenylcyclopropenone on the scalp once a week, and this continued throughout the approximately 25-week study. Women made up most patients, who had alopecia areata, totalis or universalis.

TCRdb re-called the RACE reads through MiXCR, storing one row per CDR3 protein. The sample lists 60,000 to 80,000 distinct CDR3 sequences, more than 30% occurring once. This clonotype was counted between two and nine times. The CDR3 spans 14 residues. V lost 3 bases and J 1 base, leaving 12 bases between the germline ends. CDR1 and CDR2 (germline): DFQATT, SNEGSKA (reference sequence). The time point was: patch test 1, 2 weeks after DPC sensitization. Treatment: therapeutic diphenylcyclopropenone sensitization with weekly scalp DPC. The chain links TRBV20-1 to TRBJ1-1, with D perhaps TRBD1 (5 bases). This receptor was taken from a man aged 35-49 years with alopecia areata. Some clones in this sample may be carry-over from other donors' samples. The sequencing here drew on whole blood, taken in connection with sensitization to the hapten diphenylcyclopropenone (DPC). DNA of the CDR3: TGCAGTGCTAGGGGAGGGGCTGGGAACACTGAAGCTTTCTTT. Translation gives CSARGGAGNTEAFF.